This TCR beta chain emerged from a study of cytomegalovirus exposure and HLA in healthy donors (dated by TCRdb to about 2017). Context from the whole study: A later analysis indicated that the 120 validation repertoires were generated on the platform also employed for the 666 repertoires of the first cohort. The study was designed to test whether signatures of past pathogen exposure could be identified by cataloging public T cell receptors. In addition to the first cohort of around 670 subjects, a separate validation cohort of over 90 different subjects was used. High-throughput TCR immunosequencing, statistical association of individual TCRs with disease status, and machine learning were combined to predict cytomegalovirus infection status. What the study reported, not specific to this receptor: A later analysis lacked HLA typing for the validation cohort, so it scored co-occurrence in that cohort across all 110 or so repertoires. Subsequent analysis determined that TCRs grouped into clusters in the first cohort also showed a tendency toward co-occurrence across the roughly 110 validation repertoires, and 85% to 95% of cluster scores exceeded 0. A few of the identified cytomegalovirus-associated TCR beta chains were confirmed in vitro to be specific for cytomegalovirus antigens. The study listed 150 to 200 TCR beta chains as associated with cytomegalovirus. In both the original and validation cohorts, the classifier was reported to diagnose cytomegalovirus status with high specificity and sensitivity. According to the authors, the approach could potentially be generalized to other disease states and immunological phenotypes. Most TCR sequences were observed very rarely across donors, whereas some public TCRs were present in many individuals.

The junction carries 15 bases between V and J, which are trimmed by 1 base and 1 base respectively. Via the germline V gene (reference sequence), CDR1 is SGHAT and CDR2 FQDESV. From cysteine to phenylalanine, the CDR3 is 17 amino acids long. CDR3 DNA only is kept here, 51 bases in frame from base 1. As regards this clone: No cognate antigen has been identified for it. No qualities accompany the bases; no much larger clone lies one base away.

Library method: the immunoSEQ multiplex PCR assay. The study's processing was this. A statistical classification framework was built for diagnosing cytomegalovirus status from the catalog of TCR beta chain sequences. Entries here come from immuneACCESS through TCRdb and include only in-frame sequences with V and J called. Some clones fail to appear in such tables; in the studies checked, an unresolved V gene covers under half of the shortfall, and the cause of the remainder is unknown. The V and J calls and the clone size are those of that table, but D and trimming were determined from the DNA. This sample has hundreds of thousands of clones in its table, and roughly nine tenths of those were observed once. 12% of the sample belongs to the ten largest clones. The donors were included in the validation cohort of over a hundred subjects, a group kept apart from the roughly 700-subject first cohort.

The TCR comes from a man aged 18 to 35 in good health and CMV-seropositive. The rearranged segments are TRBV11-1 and TRBJ2-3; no D segment can be confidently identified. Sequenced material: PBMCs. The CDR3 amino acid sequence is: CASSLEGRSPGTDTQYF. The nucleotide sequence is given as TGTGCCAGCAGCTTAGAGGGCAGAAGCCCTGGCACAGATACGCAGTATTTT.